Below, 25 T cell receptor beta chains from the same sample are listed, as sequenced in a study of T cells in Graves' hyperthyroidism and ophthalmopathy. Amplification of TCR beta CDR3 regions was performed using RNA transcripts as template. The study used the HTBI primer set for a first-round RT-PCR of the TCR CDR3. TCRdb called the multiplex PCR reads again in MiXCR, with one record for every CDR3 protein. The sample yields 550,000 to 600,000 distinct CDR3 sequences, under 60% seen once. Sequencing was done on a sample of peripheral blood or thyroid tissue (not recorded which). These receptors were taken from an adult woman with Graves' disease, either hyperthyroidism or ophthalmopathy (not recorded which).

The chain couples TRBV20-1 to TRBJ1-1; D is possibly TRBD1 (5 bases). Germline CDR1 and CDR2: DFQATT and SNEGSKA (reference sequence). V was pared by 0 bases and J by 7 bases, with 9 bases between. The CDR3 loop spans 12 amino acids. Here the CDR3 DNA reads TGCAGTGCTAGAGAGGCAGGGCGTGAAGCTTTCTTT. Encoded protein: CSAREAGREAFF.

This clonotype was seen a single time. The chain is built from TRBV20-1 and TRBJ1-6; 9 bases agree with TRBD1. Trimming took 8 bases from V and 14 from J; bases not matched to a gene: 13. The CDR3 loop spans 13 amino acids. CDR1 DFQATT and CDR2 SNEGSKA come from the germline V gene (reference sequence). CDR3 in amino acids: CSSKGGQGIALHF. As DNA, the CDR3 is TGCAGTTCGAAGGGGGGACAGGGCATAGCCCTCCACTTT.

The V call is TRBV15, the J call TRBJ2-2; a weak D match, TRBD1 (6 bases). CDR1 is LNHNV and CDR2 is YYDKDF in the germline V gene (reference sequence). CDR3 length: 16 residues. V lost 3 bases and J lost 3, with 14 bases in between. In nucleotides, the CDR3 is TGTGCCACCAGCAGCTTGGGGGACATCGACACCGGGGAGCTGTTTTTT. It yields the protein CATSSLGDIDTGELFF.

This clonotype was observed at least ten times. The V and J genes are TRBV10-3 and TRBJ2-5; 8 nucleotides match TRBD2. Losses at the gene ends were 3 bases for V and 4 bases for J; bases not matched to a gene: 4. The CDR3 is 14 residues long. Germline loops: CDR1 ENHRY, CDR2 SYGVKD. This CDR3 reads CAISDGLAGETQYF. CDR3 coding DNA: TGTGCCATCAGTGATGGTCTAGCGGGAGAGACCCAGTACTTC.

The rearrangement uses TRBV7-9 and TRBJ1-2; D is uncertain. This CDR3 has 14 amino acids. V shed 5 bases and J shed 4 bases, with 14 bases lying between them. The germline V gene has CDR1 SEHNR and CDR2 FQNEAQ (reference sequence). The CDR3: CASSGMRTPYGYTF. The CDR3 nucleotides read TGTGCCAGCAGCGGAATGAGGACCCCCTATGGCTACACCTTC.

This sequence joins TRBV5-1 and TRBJ1-2; TRBD1 aligns across 9 bases. The CDR3 is 16 residues long. Germline CDR1 is SGHRS and CDR2 is YFSETQ. The V segment lost 2 bases and the J segment 0 bases; nucleotides outside the gene matches: 5. The CDR3 sequence: CASSFQWDRANYGYTF. The CDR3 DNA is TGCGCCAGCAGCTTCCAATGGGACAGGGCTAACTATGGCTACACCTTC.

This clonotype came up once. The J gene is TRBJ2-6, the V gene TRBV7-9, with D tentatively TRBD2 (6 bases). The CDR3 sequence is 23 residues long. CDR1 SEHNR and CDR2 FQNEAQ come from the germline V gene (reference sequence). V was shortened by 6 bases and J by 0 bases, with 33 bases between the two germline ends. The CDR3 DNA sequence: TGTGCCAGCAGTCCTGACAGTCGATCCCGGGGACTTCGAATTAACTCTGGGGCCAACGTCCTGACTTTC. Amino acids: CASSPDSRSRGLRINSGANVLTF.

The V gene is TRBV29-1, the J gene TRBJ2-3; D remains unclear. Germline V gene sequence: CDR1 SQVTM, CDR2 ANQGSEA. Trimming left V 6 bases short and J 1 base short, with 11 bases between. The CDR3 sequence is 13 residues long. CDR3 sequence reads: CSVQNGGTDTQYF. DNA for the CDR3: TGCAGCGTCCAGAATGGAGGCACAGATACGCAGTATTTT.

The chain uses TRBV29-1 and TRBJ2-7; TRBD1 matches 9 bases. With V trimmed by 7 bases and J by 3 bases, 7 bases remained unmatched. The germline V gene has CDR1 SQVTM and CDR2 ANQGSEA. The CDR3 consists of 13 residues. The CDR3 DNA reads TGCAGCGGCCGGGACAGGGCAGTCTACGAGCAGTACTTC. This gives the protein CSGRDRAVYEQYF.

This clonotype has at least ten counts. The chain is built from TRBV7-6 and TRBJ1-2; D is uncertain. Germline V lookup: CDR1 SGHVS, CDR2 FNYEAQ. Trimming removed 1 base at V and 5 bases at J, with 17 bases between. The CDR3 has 16 residues. The CDR3 loop is CASSLGYRRTGYGYTF. In nucleotides, the CDR3 is TGTGCCAGCAGCTTAGGGTATCGGAGGACGGGATATGGCTACACCTTC. The full variable domain, completed using reference TRBV7-6 and TRBJ1-2, is GAGVSQSPRYKVTKRGQDVALRCDPISGHVSLYWYRQALGQGPEFLTYFNYEAQQDKSGLPNDRFSAERPEGSISTLTIQRTEQRDSAMYRCASSLGYRRTGYGYTFGSGTRLTVV.

CDR3 protein: CASSLLGYQETQYF. CDR3 sequence (DNA): TGTGCCAGCAGCTTACTGGGGTACCAAGAGACCCAGTACTTC. This chain uses TRBV12-1 with TRBJ2-5. TRBV12-1 is a documented pseudogene. This CDR3 has 14 residues.

This rearrangement joins TRBV10-1 to TRBJ1-6; the D gene is possibly TRBD1 (5 bases). The CDR3 length is 17 residues. Looked up from germline, CDR1 is WNHNN and CDR2 is SYGVQD (reference sequence). Trimming took 2 bases from V and 8 from J, leaving 19 bases between them. As DNA, the CDR3 is TGCGCCAGCAGTGAGCGCGAGAGTGCGGGGGTGGATTCACCCCTCCACTTT. Residues: CASSERESAGVDSPLHF.

The J gene is TRBJ2-7, the V gene TRBV7-9; 9 positions agree with TRBD1. CDR3 length: 15 amino acids. Germline V gene sequence: CDR1 SEHNR, CDR2 FQNEAQ (reference sequence). Trimming removed 4 bases from V and 5 bases from J; junction bases left unmatched: 9. DNA for the CDR3: TGTGCCAGCAGCTCTATAAACAGGGGGCAAGACGAGCAGTACTTC. Amino acid sequence: CASSSINRGQDEQYF.

This clonotype was detected many times. The chain recombines TRBV7-9 with TRBJ2-5, with D hard to call. The CDR3 length is 15 residues. V was pared by 1 base and J by 2 bases, with 11 bases between. Germline CDR1 reads SEHNR; CDR2 reads FQNEAQ (reference sequence). CDR3 coding DNA: TGTGCCAGCAGCTTAGGCCAGTCTAATCAAGAGACCCAGTACTTC. This codes for CASSLGQSNQETQYF.

The chain has TRBV6-2 or TRBV6-3 and TRBJ1-4; unclear D gene. This CDR3 comprises 11 residues. In germline, CDR1 is MNHEY, CDR2 SVGEGT. The V and J ends lost 7 bases and 6 bases respectively, with 6 bases between them. This chain's CDR3 is CASKIDEKLFF. CDR3 nucleotides: TGTGCCAGCAAAATCGATGAAAAACTGTTTTTT.

The rearrangement uses TRBV2 and TRBJ1-1; a weak D match, TRBD1 (5 bases). This CDR3 is 15 amino acids long. V was trimmed by 5 bases and J by 2 bases, leaving 15 bases between them. Germline loops: CDR1 SNHLY, CDR2 FYNNEI. The CDR3 nucleotides are TGTGCCAGCAGTCTACTGGGACGTACCAACACTGAAGCTTTCTTT. Translating it yields CASSLLGRTNTEAFF.

This clonotype came up once. The chain has TRBV25-1 and TRBJ1-1; D may be TRBD1 (6 bases). The CDR3 length is 15 residues. The V end lost 3 bases, the J end lost 4 bases, and 15 bases lay between the germline ends. The V gene's germline CDR1 is MGHDK and CDR2 SYGVNS. CDR3 DNA sequence: TGTGCCAGCAGTGACCGGACAGTTAGGGGCACTGAAGCTTTCTTT. Its protein product is CASSDRTVRGTEAFF.

This clonotype was counted at least ten times. CDR3 DNA sequence: TGTGCCAGCAGGGGTAGCATGAACACTGAAGCTTTCTTT. This sequence encodes CASRGSMNTEAFF. The chain recombines TRBV2 with TRBJ1-1; no definite D call. The V and J ends lost 6 bases and 0 bases respectively, with 8 bases between them. In germline, CDR1 is SNHLY, CDR2 FYNNEI. This CDR3 spans 13 amino acids.

The CDR3 coding sequence is TGTGCCATCAGGGCCGGGACAGGCGAAAAACTGTTTTTT. This encodes CAIRAGTGEKLFF. The chain joins TRBV10-3 to TRBJ1-4; TRBD1 agrees at 8 bases. The V segment lost 6 bases and the J segment 8 bases; nucleotides outside the gene matches: 5. The germline gives CDR1 ENHRY, CDR2 SYGVKD. CDR3 size: 13 residues.

This clonotype was counted ten times or more. The chain's CDR3 is CASSVHRVSYGYTF. CDR3 sequence (DNA): TGCGCCAGCAGCGTCCACAGGGTTAGCTATGGCTACACCTTC. This sequence joins TRBV4-1 and TRBJ1-2, with D possibly matching TRBD1 (6 bases). The CDR3 extends over 14 amino acids. V was shortened by 5 bases and J by 4 bases, with 14 bases between the two germline ends. Germline V CDR1 and CDR2: MGHRA, YSYEKL.

J is TRBJ1-1 and V is TRBV29-1, with TRBD1 matching over 8 bases. Trimming removed 8 bases from V and 3 bases from J; junction bases left unmatched: 8. The CDR3 sequence is 13 residues long. Germline CDR1 reads SQVTM; CDR2 reads ANQGSEA. The CDR3 DNA sequence: TGCAGCACAGGACAGGGTCCGGACACTGAAGCTTTCTTT. Its translation: CSTGQGPDTEAFF.

The chain joins TRBV5-1 to TRBJ2-7; 8 bases fit TRBD2. The CDR3 spans 18 residues. Germline trimming cut 0 bases from V and 5 bases from J; bases unmatched to any gene: 16. Germline CDR1 reads SGHRS; CDR2 reads YFSETQ. CDR3 nucleotides: TGCGCCAGCAGCTTGGGCCTAGTTGCAGGCAGCGGGAGAAACGAGCAGTACTTC. Amino acid sequence: CASSLGLVAGSGRNEQYF. Full variable domain (remainder filled in from reference TRBV5-1 and TRBJ2-7): KAGVTQTPRYLIKTRGQQVTLSCSPISGHRSVSWYQQTPGQGLQFLFEYFSETQRNKGNFPGRFSGRQFSNSRSEMNVSTLELGDSALYLCASSLGLVAGSGRNEQYFGPGTRLTVT.

The chain recombines TRBV15 with TRBJ2-5; 8 bases line up with TRBD1. The CDR3 extends over 15 amino acids. With V trimmed by 4 bases and J by 3 bases, 7 bases remained unmatched. CDR1 is LNHNV, CDR2 YYDKDF, per germline (reference sequence). CDR3 protein: CATSTNRGQEETQYF. CDR3 bases: TGTGCCACCAGCACCAACAGGGGACAGGAAGAGACCCAGTACTTC.

This clonotype was seen at least ten times. The J gene is TRBJ2-7, the V gene TRBV7-9; no clear D. Trimming cost V 6 bases and J 6 bases, with 12 bases left between them. The CDR3 totals 12 residues. Germline V gene lookup returns CDR1 SEHNR and CDR2 FQNEAQ (reference sequence). CDR3 nucleotide sequence: TGTGCCAGCAGTGAGGCCACCAGCGAGCAGTACTTC. Its protein product is CASSEATSEQYF.

The CDR3 protein is CASSSTGAPNAEAFF. CDR3 DNA: TGTGCCAGCTCGTCGACAGGGGCTCCAAACGCTGAAGCTTTCTTT. The rearrangement joins TRBV7-3 to TRBJ1-1; 8 nucleotides line up with TRBD1. The CDR3 is 15 residues long. Germline-derived CDR1 and CDR2 are SGHTA and FQGTGA. V was clipped by 8 bases and J by 6 bases; unmatched bases: 14.